Below, one T cell receptor beta chain is given with its context. No antigen is known for it. Sample treatment: around 19 received Ad26.COV2.S at low or high dose, single or two shots; 5 received placebo; per-sample allocation not given. Sampling was performed 63 days after the first vaccine or placebo injection. Germline V gene sequence: CDR1 SGHRS, CDR2 YFSETQ. This CDR3 has 14 amino acids. J lost 12 bases, V lost 3 bases, and 14 bases had no gene match. These data belong to a study of Ad26.COV2.S vaccination and SARS-CoV-2 variants. Broader study findings: There was reportedly substantial breadth in spike-specific CD8+ and CD4+ T cell responses after vaccination.

The protocol was immunoSEQ multiplex PCR, while the TCRdb copy is restricted to in-frame clones and leaves out a portion. The sample lists 400,000 to 500,000 clones; 89% were seen once. The chain is built from TRBV5-1 and TRBJ1-1; 7 positions agree with TRBD1. The sequenced sample was peripheral blood, obtained in a trial of Ad26.COV2.S vaccine versus placebo. This receptor was obtained from a person aged 18-60 years who received the Ad26.COV2.S COVID-19 vaccine or a placebo. The CDR3, as DNA: TGCGCCAGCAGCTACGACAGGGAAGCCGATCGGACTTTCTTT. Translation: CASSYDREADRTFF.